Listed below are T cell receptor beta chains from one sample, sequenced in a study of shared clonotypes between healthy human individuals. Profiled with immunoSEQ multiplex PCR; TCRdb holds only in-frame clones, not every one. Altogether over 2 million clones are present, approximately 95% being singletons, with the ten largest covering around 0.13%. Source material: naive CD4+ T cells sorted from blood. All receptors come from a man younger than 35 in good health. Each CDR3 is given with its conserved first and last residue. The order of the fields is clone size, J gene, V gene, D gene, CDR3 protein, CDR3 DNA. A D gene is named only where the DNA matches it firmly. Some rows mark clone size as missing; the rest say once, few, many or name a class of expanded clone.

clone_size: NA
j_call: TRBJ2-3
v_call: TRBV7-2
d_call: TRBD2
cdr3_aa: CASSLAGLAGTTDTQYF
cdr3_nt: TGTGCCAGCAGCTTAGCAGGACTAGCGGGAACCACAGATACGCAGTATTTT

clone_size: NA
j_call: TRBJ1-2
v_call: TRBV6-6
d_call: NA
cdr3_aa: CASSPRINYGYTF
cdr3_nt: TGTGCCAGCAGCCCTCGGATTAACTATGGCTACACCTTC

clone_size: NA
j_call: TRBJ2-3
v_call: TRBV5-1
d_call: NA
cdr3_aa: CASSIGDTQYF
cdr3_nt: TGCGCCAGCAGCATTGGAGATACGCAGTATTTT

clone_size: NA
j_call: TRBJ2-7
v_call: TRBV19
d_call: NA
cdr3_aa: CASSKHEGRSSEQYF
cdr3_nt: TGTGCCAGTAGTAAACACGAAGGCCGCTCCTCCGAGCAGTACTTC

clone_size: once
j_call: TRBJ2-2
v_call: TRBV18
d_call: NA
cdr3_aa: CASSPFPSANTGELFF
cdr3_nt: TGTGCCAGCTCACCATTTCCCTCCGCGAACACCGGGGAGCTGTTTTTT

clone_size: NA
j_call: TRBJ2-7
v_call: TRBV9
d_call: NA
cdr3_aa: CASSVSGVSSYEQYF
cdr3_nt: TGTGCCAGCAGCGTATCGGGGGTAAGCTCCTACGAGCAGTACTTC

clone_size: NA
j_call: TRBJ1-2
v_call: TRBV18
d_call: NA
cdr3_aa: CASSPTWPGRGGYTF
cdr3_nt: TGTGCCAGCTCACCGACTTGGCCGGGGCGAGGTGGCTACACCTTC

clone_size: NA
j_call: TRBJ1-3
v_call: TRBV15
d_call: NA
cdr3_aa: CATSRDIGVGNTIYF
cdr3_nt: TGTGCCACCAGCAGAGATATCGGGGTTGGAAACACCATATATTTT

clone_size: NA
j_call: TRBJ2-7
v_call: TRBV7-2
d_call: NA
cdr3_aa: CASSSYRGEQYF
cdr3_nt: TGTGCCAGCAGCTCCTACCGGGGAGAGCAGTACTTC

clone_size: NA
j_call: TRBJ1-1
v_call: TRBV7-3
d_call: NA
cdr3_aa: CASSLFSNTEAFF
cdr3_nt: TGTGCCAGCAGCTTATTCTCGAACACTGAAGCTTTCTTT

clone_size: NA
j_call: TRBJ2-3
v_call: TRBV7-3
d_call: NA
cdr3_aa: CASSGATDTQYF
cdr3_nt: TGTGCCAGCAGCGGAGCTACAGATACGCAGTATTTT

clone_size: NA
j_call: TRBJ1-6
v_call: TRBV27
d_call: NA
cdr3_aa: CASSSSGVANPPLHF
cdr3_nt: TGTGCCAGCAGTTCCTCCGGGGTCGCCAATCCACCCCTCCACTTT

clone_size: NA
j_call: TRBJ1-1
v_call: TRBV7-3
d_call: TRBD1
cdr3_aa: CASSLTEGAGNTEAFF
cdr3_nt: TGTGCCAGCAGCTTAACGGAGGGGGCAGGGAACACTGAAGCTTTCTTT

clone_size: once
j_call: TRBJ1-2
v_call: TRBV6-5
d_call: NA
cdr3_aa: CASRTGTKSSYGYTF
cdr3_nt: TGTGCCAGCAGGACCGGGACAAAAAGTTCCTATGGCTACACCTTC

clone_size: NA
j_call: TRBJ2-7
v_call: TRBV6-1
d_call: NA
cdr3_aa: CASSEAGASIYEQYF
cdr3_nt: TGTGCCAGCAGTGAAGCGGGGGCTAGCATCTACGAGCAGTACTTC

clone_size: NA
j_call: TRBJ2-3
v_call: TRBV5-1
d_call: TRBD1
cdr3_aa: CASSIHRGSTDTQYF
cdr3_nt: TGCGCCAGCAGCATACACAGGGGGAGCACAGATACGCAGTATTTT

clone_size: NA
j_call: TRBJ2-7
v_call: TRBV2
d_call: NA
cdr3_aa: CASSEVGTYEQYF
cdr3_nt: TGTGCCAGCAGTGAAGTGGGGACCTACGAGCAGTACTTC

clone_size: NA
j_call: TRBJ1-2
v_call: TRBV6-5
d_call: NA
cdr3_aa: CASRPDGNYGYTF
cdr3_nt: TGTGCCAGCAGACCCGACGGAAACTATGGCTACACCTTC

clone_size: once
j_call: TRBJ2-3
v_call: TRBV6-5
d_call: NA
cdr3_aa: CASKRGTSTDTQYF
cdr3_nt: TGTGCCAGCAAGCGCGGGACTAGCACAGATACGCAGTATTTT

clone_size: NA
j_call: TRBJ1-5
v_call: TRBV5-4
d_call: NA
cdr3_aa: CASSLVGGPQHF
cdr3_nt: TGTGCCAGCAGCTTAGTCGGCGGGCCCCAGCATTTT

clone_size: NA
j_call: TRBJ1-2
v_call: TRBV6-6
d_call: TRBD1
cdr3_aa: CASRNHVRTGNGYTF
cdr3_nt: TGTGCCAGCAGAAACCATGTACGGACAGGGAATGGCTACACCTTC

clone_size: NA
j_call: TRBJ2-7
v_call: TRBV5-6
d_call: TRBD2
cdr3_aa: CASSQPPGLAGVVPEQYF
cdr3_nt: TGTGCCAGCAGCCAGCCTCCGGGACTAGCGGGAGTTGTCCCCGAGCAGTACTTC

clone_size: NA
j_call: TRBJ2-5
v_call: TRBV10-1
d_call: TRBD2
cdr3_aa: CASSARLAGGQETQYF
cdr3_nt: TGCGCCAGCAGTGCCCGACTAGCGGGGGGACAAGAGACCCAGTACTTC

clone_size: NA
j_call: TRBJ1-2
v_call: TRBV7-9
d_call: TRBD1
cdr3_aa: CASSSSGTGDGYTF
cdr3_nt: TGTGCCAGCAGTTCATCCGGGACAGGGGATGGCTACACCTTC

clone_size: NA
j_call: TRBJ1-6
v_call: TRBV27
d_call: TRBD1
cdr3_aa: CASRRGQASSYNSPLHF
cdr3_nt: TGTGCCAGCAGACGGGGACAGGCCAGCTCCTATAATTCACCCCTCCACTTT

clone_size: NA
j_call: TRBJ1-3
v_call: TRBV30
d_call: NA
cdr3_aa: CAWSGISGVGNTIYF
cdr3_nt: TGTGCCTGGAGTGGGATATCGGGGGTCGGAAACACCATATATTTT

clone_size: NA
j_call: TRBJ2-2
v_call: TRBV18
d_call: NA
cdr3_aa: CASSPPNSGELFF
cdr3_nt: TGTGCCAGCTCACCACCCAATTCCGGGGAGCTGTTTTTT

clone_size: NA
j_call: TRBJ2-5
v_call: TRBV7-2
d_call: TRBD1
cdr3_aa: CASSTPGQGPQETQYF
cdr3_nt: TGTGCCAGCAGCACACCGGGACAGGGCCCCCAAGAGACCCAGTACTTC

clone_size: NA
j_call: TRBJ1-2
v_call: TRBV5-8
d_call: TRBD1
cdr3_aa: CASSLPRTGGADGYTF
cdr3_nt: TGTGCCAGCAGCTTGCCCCGGACAGGGGGGGCCGATGGCTACACCTTC

clone_size: NA
j_call: TRBJ2-7
v_call: TRBV5-5
d_call: NA
cdr3_aa: CASSLAPSYEQYF
cdr3_nt: TGTGCCAGCAGCTTGGCGCCATCCTACGAGCAGTACTTC

clone_size: NA
j_call: TRBJ1-6
v_call: TRBV14
d_call: NA
cdr3_aa: CASSQDRGSSPLHF
cdr3_nt: TGTGCCAGCAGCCAAGACAGGGGCTCCTCACCCCTCCACTTT

clone_size: NA
j_call: TRBJ2-5
v_call: TRBV4-3
d_call: TRBD1
cdr3_aa: CASSQDYRGRQETQYF
cdr3_nt: TGCGCCAGCAGCCAAGATTACAGGGGGCGGCAAGAGACCCAGTACTTC